This T cell receptor beta chain came from a study of shared clonotypes between healthy human individuals. The overall study: A few men and a couple of women, aged 18 to 49, were donors. CD4 naive cells filled three plates per donor, CD4 memory three, CD8 naive two and CD8 memory one.

General study findings and limits: Apart from blood, nothing was sampled; tissue repertoires likely differ.

All of the donors resided in Nashville, Tennessee, and each was a Caucasian adult. Some clones are missing from TCRdb's copy, which holds only in-frame ones; the method was immunoSEQ multiplex PCR. The sample has approximately 2,300,000 clones, 80% to 95% seen once; the top ten hold about 0.41%. Points on this clone: Its antigen is still unknown.

V was pared by 9 bases and J by 4 bases, with 17 bases of the junction left unmatched. The CDR3 extends over 17 amino acids. The germline V gene encodes CDR1 MDHEN and CDR2 SYDVKM. Sample: naive CD4+ T cells from PBMCs. Subset given: CD45RA+ positively selected. The chain uses TRBV28 and TRBJ1-5; 8 bases are shared with TRBD1. This clonotype was obtained from a man aged 18 to 30 in good health. Some clones in this sample may be carry-over from other donors' samples. CDR3 in amino acids: CASEDRASYYTNQPQHF. The CDR3 bases are TGTGCCAGTGAGGACAGGGCCTCATACTATACTAATCAGCCCCAGCATTTT.